This passage covers 26 T cell receptor beta chains from one sample sequenced in a study of breast tumors, draining lymph nodes, adjacent tissues. MiXCR, applied by TCRdb to the multiplex PCR reads, yields one record per CDR3 protein. The sample records roughly 70,000 distinct CDR3 sequences, roughly 44% being singletons. Sequencing input: breast tumor tissue. All receptors derive from a female donor with breast cancer. Some clones in this sample may be carry-over from other donors' samples.

At least ten counts were recorded for this clonotype. The J gene is TRBJ1-5, the V gene TRBV6-5, with TRBD1 matching over 11 bases. The ends lost 6 bases at V and 6 bases at J; junction bases unmatched: 7. The CDR3 extends over 15 amino acids. Germline lookup yields CDR1 MNHEY and CDR2 SVGAGI. CDR3: CASRPGTGGFQPQHF. CDR3 bases: TGTGCCAGCAGACCCGGGACAGGGGGTTTTCAGCCCCAGCATTTT.

This chain connects TRBV7-6 to TRBJ1-2; a weak D match, TRBD1 (6 bases). Germline-derived CDR1 and CDR2 are SGHVS and FNYEAQ. Between the trimmed V and J ends, which lost 1 base and 3 bases, there was a span of 9 bases. The CDR3 has 14 residues. The CDR3 bases are TGTGCCAGCAGCTTAGGCGGACAGTACTATGGCTACACCTTC. Encoded protein: CASSLGGQYYGYTF.

This clonotype was picked up many times. The V call is TRBV20-1, the J call TRBJ2-7, with TRBD2 as a possible D gene (6 bases). The CDR3 runs to 15 residues. V was shortened by 4 bases and J by 6 bases, with 22 bases between the two germline ends. Per the germline V gene, CDR1 is DFQATT and CDR2 is SNEGSKA (reference sequence). CDR3 sequence reads: CSANRPGLGTVEQYF. In nucleotides, the CDR3 is TGCAGTGCTAATCGACCGGGACTGGGGACGGTCGAGCAGTACTTC.

Remarks on this clonotype: A single base separates this from a much larger clone, so it may be a read error. The V call is TRBV20-1, the J call TRBJ2-4, with a possible D match to TRBD2 (6 bases). In germline, CDR1 is DFQATT, CDR2 SNEGSKA (reference sequence). The germline V and J ends were trimmed by 6 bases and 0 bases, with 18 bases remaining between them. CDR3 length equals 16 residues. CDR3 protein: CSAQRGGDSAKNIQYF. In nucleotides, the CDR3 is TGCAGTGCCCAAAGGGGCGGGGATTCAGCCAAAAACATTCAGTACTTC.

This clonotype came up many times. The chain links TRBV3-1 to TRBJ2-5; D is unresolved. The V end lost 1 base, the J end lost 3 bases, and 6 bases lay between the germline ends. This CDR3 is built from 13 residues. Germline assignment: CDR1 LGHDT and CDR2 YNNKEL (reference sequence). For the CDR3, the DNA is TGTGCCAGCAGCCAAGCTGGGGAAGAGACCCAGTACTTC. Residues: CASSQAGEETQYF.

V gene TRBV18 combines with J gene TRBJ2-2; 9 bases map to TRBD2. The germline CDR1 and CDR2 sequences are KGHSH and LQKENI. The CDR3 length is 14 residues. V dropped 3 bases and J dropped 8; count of bases not matched to a gene: 4. CDR3: CASSPGTSQGELFF. CDR3 bases: TGTGCCAGCTCACCCGGGACTAGCCAAGGGGAGCTGTTTTTT.

This clonotype was recorded many times. This may be a read error: a much more frequent sequence differs by one nucleotide. The chain recombines TRBV6-1 with TRBJ2-7; 8 bases line up with TRBD1. V dropped 6 bases and J dropped 3; count of bases not matched to a gene: 7. The CDR3 has 14 residues. Germline V gene lookup returns CDR1 MNHNS and CDR2 SASEGT. DNA for the CDR3: TGTGCCAGCAGCCGACAGGGGAAATACTACGAGCAGTACTTC. Translation: CASSRQGKYYEQYF.

This clonotype was observed a handful of times. The chain has TRBV6-5 and TRBJ1-2; possible D gene TRBD1, 5 bases. The V end was cut by 5 bases, the J end by 6 bases, with 13 bases between. The CDR3 extends over 13 amino acids. Germline V lookup: CDR1 MNHEY, CDR2 SVGAGI. The CDR3 sequence: CASSHTGVNGYTF. CDR3 in DNA: TGTGCCAGCAGTCACACGGGGGTAAATGGCTACACCTTC.

In its sample, this clonotype was seen once. The chain is built from TRBV10-3 and TRBJ1-2, with D possibly matching TRBD1 (5 bases). V shed 0 bases and J shed 2 bases, with 7 bases lying between them. There are 14 residues in the CDR3. Germline values: CDR1 ENHRY, CDR2 SYGVKD. CDR3 in amino acids: CAISESAGNYGYTF. CDR3 DNA sequence: TGTGCCATCAGTGAGTCGGCAGGGAACTATGGCTACACCTTC.

A remark on this clonotype: A much larger clone sits a single nucleotide away, making a read error possible. The missing conserved phenylalanine or tryptophan at the end of this CDR3 makes a read error likely. This chain uses TRBV6-2 or TRBV6-3 with TRBJ2-3, with 9 positions matching TRBD2. The germline gives CDR1 MNHEY, CDR2 SVGEGT. J was trimmed by 5 bases and V by 2 bases; bases with no gene match: 2. The CDR3 loop spans 14 amino acids. CDR3 residues: CASSYAGGRDTQYS. DNA for the CDR3: TGTGCCAGCAGTTACGCGGGGGGGCGAGATACGCAGTATTCT.

The sample holds a few counts of this clonotype. The CDR3 does not end in the conserved phenylalanine or tryptophan, so this is likely a read error. The DNA is left out, because the CDR3 cannot be placed on it with certainty; the CDR3 is given as TCRdb lists it. J is TRBJ1-2 and V is TRBV5-8. Germline V CDR1 and CDR2: SGHTS, YDEGEE. A total of 8 residues make up the CDR3, ends included. The CDR3 region is CASSLRGS.

The V call is TRBV29-1, the J call TRBJ2-1; D may correspond to TRBD1 or TRBD2 (5 bases each). CDR1 and CDR2 from the germline V gene are SQVTM and ANQGSEA. The CDR3 totals 14 residues. With 6 bases removed from V and 5 bases from J, the gap between germline ends came to 17 bases. The CDR3 sequence: CSVMTGTGNNEQFF. CDR3 sequence (DNA): TGCAGCGTAATGACCGGGACGGGGAACAATGAGCAGTTCTTC.

As regards this clonotype: This may arise from a read error, as a much more abundant clone is one base away. The rearrangement links TRBV20-1 to TRBJ1-2; a possible D gene is TRBD1 (5 bases). The CDR3 consists of 15 residues. Germline loops: CDR1 DFQATT, CDR2 SNEGSKA (reference sequence). The CDR3 loop reads CSTRDPSPGPYGYTF. DNA for the CDR3: TGCAGTACTAGAGACCCCTCGCCGGGACCCTATGGCTACACCTTC.

The chain has TRBV20-1 and TRBJ2-1; TRBD2 matches 10 bases. The CDR3 is made up of 18 amino acids. CDR1 DFQATT and CDR2 SNEGSKA come from the germline V gene (reference sequence). J lost 5 bases, V lost 6 bases, and 19 bases had no gene match. The CDR3 protein is CSAPIAGGTFGGHNEQFF. The CDR3 DNA sequence: TGCAGTGCCCCAATAGCGGGAGGTACCTTTGGGGGCCACAATGAGCAGTTCTTC.

The rearrangement uses TRBV11-3 and TRBJ2-2; D is undetermined. The CDR3 sequence is 16 residues long. Trimming shortened V by 5 bases and J by 5 bases, and 18 bases separated the two germline ends. Germline lookup yields CDR1 SGHNT and CDR2 YENEEA. CDR3 in DNA: TGTGCCAGCAGCCAACGTGACCGATTGAGGACCGGGGAGCTGTTTTTT. It yields the protein CASSQRDRLRTGELFF.

A note on this clonotype: The conserved phenylalanine or tryptophan is not found at the CDR3 terminus, so this likely reflects a read error. CDR3 coding DNA: TGTAGTGCCGGGACTAGCGGGAGTACCTACAATGAGCAGTTCCTC. Amino acids: CSAGTSGSTYNEQFL. This chain uses TRBV20-1 with TRBJ2-1, with 14 bases lining up with TRBD2. This CDR3 is 15 amino acids long. The germline V gene encodes CDR1 DFQATT and CDR2 SNEGSKA (reference sequence).

The chain employs TRBV7-2 and TRBJ2-1, with 11 bases fitting TRBD2. Germline values: CDR1 SGHTA, CDR2 FQGNSA. This CDR3 spans 18 amino acids. The ends lost 3 bases at V and 0 bases at J; junction bases unmatched: 7. The CDR3 here is CASSFTGTSGPSYNEQFF. In DNA, the CDR3 is TGTGCCAGCAGCTTTACCGGGACTAGCGGACCCTCCTACAATGAGCAGTTCTTC.

This clonotype was observed at least ten times. The chain recombines TRBV4-1 with TRBJ2-7; TRBD1 aligns across 10 bases. J was trimmed by 2 bases and V by 1 base; bases with no gene match: 5. The CDR3 extends over 16 amino acids. The germline gives CDR1 MGHRA, CDR2 YSYEKL. CDR3 nucleotides: TGCGCCAGCAGCCAAGCCGGACAGGGGGGGCCCTACGAGCAGTACTTC. It is translated as CASSQAGQGGPYEQYF.

The rearrangement links TRBV20-1 to TRBJ2-5; 7 bases agree with TRBD2. Germline-derived CDR1 and CDR2 are DFQATT and SNEGSKA (reference sequence). This CDR3 is built from 15 residues. V shed 3 bases and J 4 bases; nucleotides not matched to a gene: 11. CDR3 bases: TGCAGTGCTAGGGGCGGGACTACTAGGGGAGAGACCCAGTACTTC. Protein: CSARGGTTRGETQYF.

This sequence joins TRBV7-6 and TRBJ1-2; perhaps TRBD1 as D (5 bases). Germline V gene sequence: CDR1 SGHVS, CDR2 FNYEAQ. V gave up 5 bases and J gave up 12 bases, with 22 bases separating them. CDR3 size: 14 residues. The CDR3 sequence is CASSQRRGGGAHTF. The CDR3 nucleotides read TGTGCCAGCAGCCAACGGCGGGGCGGCGGAGCCCACACCTTC.

This clonotype was observed a few times. The chain combines TRBV6-2 or TRBV6-3 with TRBJ2-5, with 14 bases that match TRBD2. The length of the CDR3 is 14 residues. The J segment lost 7 bases and the V segment lost 8 bases, leaving 6 bases of the junction unmatched. CDR1 and CDR2 from the germline V gene are MNHEY and SVGEGT. CDR3 bases: TGTGCCAGCCAGACTAGCGGGGGGGCTTCGACCCAGTACTTC. Translated, it gives CASQTSGGASTQYF.

This clonotype occurred once. The chain has TRBV7-2 and TRBJ2-5, with TRBD2 identical over 14 bases. This CDR3 comprises 14 residues. J gave up 8 bases and V 5 bases, and 4 bases lay outside the gene matches. CDR1 and CDR2 from the germline V gene are SGHTA and FQGNSA. CDR3 sequence reads: CASSRGLAGATQYF. In DNA, the CDR3 is TGTGCCAGCAGCCGGGGACTAGCGGGGGCAACCCAGTACTTC.

This clonotype has ten or more counts. The chain joins TRBV20-1 to TRBJ2-5, with 12 nucleotides matching TRBD2. Trimming at V came to 1 base and at J to 5 bases, leaving 11 bases not matched to a gene. The germline CDR1 and CDR2 sequences are DFQATT and SNEGSKA (reference sequence). CDR3 size: 17 residues. DNA of the CDR3: TGCAGTGCTAGAGGAGTTTATGGACTAGCGGGACGGGAGACCCAGTACTTC. Translating gives CSARGVYGLAGRETQYF.

This clonotype has at least ten counts. The chain uses TRBV27 and TRBJ1-5; the D is unclear. Germline V CDR1 and CDR2: MNHEY, SMNVEV (reference sequence). The CDR3 covers 12 residues. The V end lost 1 base, the J end lost 9 bases, and 7 bases lay between the germline ends. The DNA for the CDR3 is TGTGCCAGCAGTTTATGGGGAGGGCCCCAGCATTTT. Translated: CASSLWGGPQHF.

This clonotype was found many times. The CDR3 reads CAWSFGQGAYEQYF. CDR3 coding DNA: TGTGCCTGGAGTTTTGGACAGGGGGCCTACGAGCAGTACTTC. The chain has TRBV30 and TRBJ2-7, with 10 bases matching TRBD1. V lost 2 bases to trimming and J lost 2 bases; unmatched junction nucleotides: 3. This CDR3 contains 14 residues. Germline lookup yields CDR1 GTSNPN and CDR2 SVGIG (reference sequence).

The chain joins TRBV7-8 to TRBJ2-1; TRBD1 aligns across 10 bases. The junction had 8 bases not matched to a gene; V was cut back by 6 bases and J by 6 bases. The length of the CDR3 is 15 residues. CDR1 is SGHVS and CDR2 is FQNEAQ in the germline V gene. Written as DNA, the CDR3 is TGTGCCAGCAGAATGACAGGGGGCTCTTGCAATGAGCAGTTCTTC. It encodes CASRMTGGSCNEQFF.